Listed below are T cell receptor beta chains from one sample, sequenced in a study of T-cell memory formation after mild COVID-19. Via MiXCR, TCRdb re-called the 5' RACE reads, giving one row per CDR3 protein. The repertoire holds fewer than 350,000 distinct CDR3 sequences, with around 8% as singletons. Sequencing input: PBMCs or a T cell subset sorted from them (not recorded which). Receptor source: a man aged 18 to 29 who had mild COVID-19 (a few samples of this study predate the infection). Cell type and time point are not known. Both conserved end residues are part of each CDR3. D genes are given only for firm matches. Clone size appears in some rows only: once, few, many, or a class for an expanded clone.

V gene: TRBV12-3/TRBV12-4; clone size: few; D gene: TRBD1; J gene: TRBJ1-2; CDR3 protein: CASSSSGTGGDGYTF; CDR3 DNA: TGTGCCAGCAGTTCTTCCGGGACAGGGGGCGATGGCTACACCTTC
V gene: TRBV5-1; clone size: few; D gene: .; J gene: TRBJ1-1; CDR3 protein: CASSLVPEKNTEAFF; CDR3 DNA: TGCGCCAGCAGCTTGGTTCCGGAGAAGAACACTGAAGCTTTCTTT
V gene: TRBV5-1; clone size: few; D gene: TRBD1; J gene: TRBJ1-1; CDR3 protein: CASSLTGWGNTEAFF; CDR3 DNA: TGCGCCAGCAGCCTGACAGGGTGGGGGAACACTGAAGCTTTCTTT
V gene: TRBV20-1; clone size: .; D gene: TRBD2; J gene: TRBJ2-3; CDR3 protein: CSAMGRRGDTDTQYF; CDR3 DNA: TGCAGTGCGATGGGGCGGCGGGGGGACACAGATACGCAGTATTTT
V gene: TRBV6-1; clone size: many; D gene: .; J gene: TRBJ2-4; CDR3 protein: CASSGAVRGLAKNIQYF; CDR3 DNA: TGTGCCAGCAGTGGCGCTGTCCGGGGCCTAGCCAAAAACATTCAGTACTTC
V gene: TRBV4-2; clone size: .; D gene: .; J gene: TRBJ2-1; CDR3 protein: CASSQGNDEQFF; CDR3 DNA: TGTGCCAGCAGCCAGGGAAACGACGAGCAGTTCTTC
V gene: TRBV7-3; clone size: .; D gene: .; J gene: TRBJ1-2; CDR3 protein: CASSPIGQGDYGYTF; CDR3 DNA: TGTGCCAGCAGCCCCATCGGGCAGGGTGACTATGGCTACACCTTC
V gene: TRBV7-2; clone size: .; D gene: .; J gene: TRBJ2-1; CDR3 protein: CASSRGRDEQFF; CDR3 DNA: TGTGCCAGCAGCCGGGGGCGCGATGAGCAGTTCTTC
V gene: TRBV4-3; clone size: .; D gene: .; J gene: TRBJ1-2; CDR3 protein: CASSQGRNYGYTF; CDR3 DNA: TGCGCCAGCAGCCAGGGACGGAACTATGGCTACACCTTC
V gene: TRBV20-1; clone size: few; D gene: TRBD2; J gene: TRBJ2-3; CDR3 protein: CSAPPLAGQAGTQYF; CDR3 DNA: TGCAGTGCTCCACCGCTAGCGGGGCAAGCGGGGACGCAGTATTTT
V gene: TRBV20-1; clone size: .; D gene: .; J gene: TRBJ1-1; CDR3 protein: CSAALRGMKTEAFF; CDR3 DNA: TGCAGTGCCGCACTCAGGGGAATGAAAACTGAAGCTTTCTTT
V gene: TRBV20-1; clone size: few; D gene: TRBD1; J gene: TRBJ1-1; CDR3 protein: CSARTRTGEAFF; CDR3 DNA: TGCAGTGCTAGAACGCGGACAGGTGAAGCTTTCTTT
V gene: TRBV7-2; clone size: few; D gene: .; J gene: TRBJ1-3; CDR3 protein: CASSLAAGSGNTIYF; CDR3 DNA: TGTGCCAGCAGCTTAGCGGCAGGGTCTGGAAACACCATATATTTT
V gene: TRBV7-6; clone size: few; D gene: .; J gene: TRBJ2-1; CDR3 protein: CASSYDSTSGNEQFF; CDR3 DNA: TGTGCCAGCAGCTATGACTCAACCTCCGGCAATGAGCAGTTCTTC
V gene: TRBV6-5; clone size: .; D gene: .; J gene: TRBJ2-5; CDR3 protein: CASSPNWGVEYF; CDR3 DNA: TGTGCCAGCAGCCCTAACTGGGGGGTCGAGTACTTC
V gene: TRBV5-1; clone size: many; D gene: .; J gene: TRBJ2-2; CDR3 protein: CASSLDRPGGLFF; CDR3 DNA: TGCGCCAGCAGCTTGGACCGACCTGGGGGGCTGTTTTTT
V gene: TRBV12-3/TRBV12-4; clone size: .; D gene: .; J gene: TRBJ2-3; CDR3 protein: CASSSGTTQYF; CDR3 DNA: TGTGCCAGCAGCTCCGGGACCACGCAGTATTTT
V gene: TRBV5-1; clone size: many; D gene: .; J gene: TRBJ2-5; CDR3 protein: CASSLEVETQYF; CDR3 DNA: TGTGCCAGCAGCTTAGAGGTAGAGACCCAGTACTTC
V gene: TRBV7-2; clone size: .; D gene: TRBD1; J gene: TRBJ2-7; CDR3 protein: CASSRDRGVYEQYF; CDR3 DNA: TGTGCCAGCAGCCGGGACAGGGGAGTCTACGAGCAGTACTTC
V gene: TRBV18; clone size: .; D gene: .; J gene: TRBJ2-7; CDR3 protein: CASSPPTGPSGSYEQYF; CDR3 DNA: TGTGCCAGCTCACCACCTACTGGGCCCTCCGGGTCCTACGAGCAGTACTTC